This T cell receptor (beta chain) was retrieved from a study of cytomegalovirus exposure and HLA in healthy donors. Notes on the study in general: In an earlier analysis, in several hundred donors, most V segments appeared productive either ~87% or ~30% of the time. Among CMV-associated TCR beta chains, most appeared HLA-restricted in a later analysis.

Concerning this clone itself: The antigen remains unidentified.

V was shortened by 6 bases and J by 6 bases, with 18 bases between the two germline ends. Germline loops: CDR1 LNHDA, CDR2 SQIVND (reference sequence). This CDR3 spans 14 amino acids. PCR employed 60 Vbeta and 13 Jbeta primers. Assay: immunoSEQ multiplex PCR; the TCRdb copy retains only in-frame clones and omits some. Counted here are more than 85,000 clones, approximately 86% occurring once; the ten biggest clones make up approximately 2%. The source of this sequence is a man aged 40-55 years in good health and CMV-seronegative. The sample taken for sequencing was PBMCs. The chain recombines TRBV19 with TRBJ2-7; TRBD1 is a possible D gene (5 bases). The CDR3 protein is CASRAQVRSGEQYF. CDR3 sequence (DNA): TGTGCCAGTAGGGCACAGGTTAGAAGTGGCGAGCAGTACTTC.